The clone carrying this T cell receptor beta chain was recorded a few times. As yet, its antigen is unknown. PCR used 60 Vbeta primers and 13 Jbeta primers. Repertoires were generated with immunoSEQ multiplex PCR, while TCRdb's copy carries only in-frame clones and drops some. The sample shows over 95,000 clones, 75% to 80% of them seen only once. The trim removed 3 bases at V and 4 bases at J, leaving 1 base unmatched. Germline assignment: CDR1 LNHDA and CDR2 SQIVND (reference sequence). The CDR3 extends over 13 amino acids. The sample belongs to a study of cytomegalovirus exposure and HLA in healthy donors. Study-wide points: A later analysis showed HLA-associated TCR beta chains outstripping equally common others in clonal expansion. The study designated 164 TCR beta chains cytomegalovirus-associated.

The gene calls are TRBV19 and TRBJ1-1, with 8 bases lining up with TRBD1. The specimen was PBMCs. This sequence originates from a woman aged 40-49 years in good health and CMV-seropositive. CDR3 nucleotide sequence: TGTGCCAGTAGTATCACAGGGGGCACTGAAGCTTTCTTT. Residues: CASSITGGTEAFF.